The 20 T cell receptor beta chains below were found in one sample sequenced in a study of blood T cell repertoires in COVID-19. Method: immunoSEQ multiplex PCR; TCRdb's copy keeps in-frame clones and lacks some. This table holds about 260,000 clones, about 82% found once. Sample: PBMCs or T cells enriched from blood (not recorded which). These receptors were collected from a woman between 50 and 59 years old who had recovered from COVID-19.

The rearrangement uses TRBV11-2 and TRBJ2-3; a possible D gene is TRBD1 (5 bases). This CDR3 has 17 amino acids. V lost 0 bases to trimming and J lost 3 bases, with 16 bases between them. In germline, CDR1 is SGHAT, CDR2 FQNNGV. The CDR3 DNA sequence: TGTGCCAGCAGCTTAGATCCATCAGGGCTGAGGACAGATACGCAGTATTTT. This codes for CASSLDPSGLRTDTQYF.

The V and J genes are TRBV9 and TRBJ1-2; TRBD1 matches 7 bases. V lost 4 bases and J lost 0; bases outside the gene matches: 12. The CDR3 is made up of 17 amino acids. Germline V gene lookup returns CDR1 SGDLS and CDR2 YYNGEE. The DNA of the CDR3 is TGTGCCAGCAGCCCCACAGGGGAGGCCAACGCTAACTATGGCTACACCTTC. Residues: CASSPTGEANANYGYTF. The variable domain in full, completed from reference TRBV9 and TRBJ1-2, reads DSGVTQTPKHLITATGQRVTLRCSPRSGDLSVYWYQQSLDQGLQFLIQYYNGEERAKGNILERFSAQQFPDLHSELNLSSLELGDSALYFCASSPTGEANANYGYTFGSGTRLTVV.

The rearrangement uses TRBV11-2 and TRBJ2-7; TRBD2 agrees at 15 bases. The CDR3 totals 17 residues. The V gene's germline CDR1 is SGHAT and CDR2 FQNNGV. With 8 bases clipped from V and 3 bases from J, the junction kept 11 bases outside the gene matches. CDR3 sequence reads: CASARTSGGAGHYEQYF. The CDR3 region has the DNA TGTGCCAGCGCTAGGACTAGCGGGGGGGCGGGGCACTACGAGCAGTACTTC.

This sequence joins TRBV4-1 and TRBJ1-2; possibly TRBD1 for D (5 bases). The V and J ends lost 11 bases and 2 bases respectively, with 15 bases between them. Germline lookup yields CDR1 MGHRA and CDR2 YSYEKL. This CDR3 region has 13 residues. CDR3 loop: CAGSGGRNYGYTF. In DNA, the CDR3 is TGCGCCGGTTCGGGGGGTCGCAACTATGGCTACACCTTC.

The chain uses TRBV21-1 and TRBJ2-3; the table's D gene call, TRBD2, was not cross checked with the DNA. TRBV21-1 is marked as a pseudogene. There are 17 residues in the CDR3. DNA of the CDR3: TGTGCCAGCAGCCCCGGGGAGCGGGGGGGCGTACGGAATACGCAGTATTTT. Translated, it gives CASSPGERGGVRNTQYF.

Notes on this clone: At the DNA level, this CDR3 is encoded by other sequences in the same sample as well. This chain connects TRBV6-5 to TRBJ1-2; D might be TRBD1 (5 bases). Between the trimmed V and J ends, which lost 6 bases and 5 bases, there was a span of 7 bases. CDR3 size: 11 residues. Germline CDR1 is MNHEY and CDR2 is SVGAGI. The CDR3 bases are TGTGCCAGCAGCTCAGGGTATGGCTACACCTTC. It specifies CASSSGYGYTF.

The CDR3 DNA sequence: TGTGCCTGCGCCCAGACAGTTTCCTACGAGCAGTACTTC. It translates to CACAQTVSYEQYF. The rearrangement joins TRBV30 to TRBJ2-7, with D perhaps matching TRBD1 (5 bases). Trimming pared 6 bases from V and 1 base from J, leaving 13 bases between. There are 13 residues in the CDR3. The V gene's germline CDR1 is GTSNPN and CDR2 SVGIG (reference sequence).

The gene calls are TRBV12-5 and TRBJ2-1; 8 bases map to TRBD2. After removal of 3 bases from V and 8 bases from J, the junction contained 6 bases not matched to a gene. The CDR3 runs 14 residues. Germline V CDR1 and CDR2: LGHNT, FRNRAP. CDR3 in amino acids: CASGFGGEIYEQFF. CDR3 sequence (DNA): TGTGCTAGTGGTTTCGGGGGGGAAATCTATGAGCAGTTCTTC. The full variable domain, its missing parts supplied by reference TRBV12-5 and TRBJ2-1, is DARVTQTPRHKVTEMGQEVTMRCQPILGHNTVFWYRQTMMQGLELLAYFRNRAPLDDSGMPKDRFSAEMPDATLATLKIQPSEPRDSAVYFCASGFGGEIYEQFFGPGTRLTVL.

V is TRBV7-8 and J is TRBJ1-5; tentative D call: TRBD1 (5 bases). Germline CDR1 and CDR2: SGHVS and FQNEAQ. The CDR3 length is 19 residues. Trimming removed 4 bases at V and 1 base at J, with 23 bases between. Here the CDR3 DNA reads TGTGCCAGCAGCTACCTTATGGGGAGGGGTGGCATGAGCAATCAGCCCCAGCATTTT. Encoded protein: CASSYLMGRGGMSNQPQHF.

The chain has TRBV4-1 and TRBJ2-7; D perhaps matches TRBD2 (6 bases). This CDR3 region has 12 residues. The V gene lost 0 bases and the J gene lost 9 bases, with 9 bases spanning the gap. Germline values: CDR1 MGHRA, CDR2 YSYEKL. The CDR3, as DNA: TGCGCCAGCAGCCAAGATAGGAGGGTGCAGTACTTC. Encoded protein: CASSQDRRVQYF.

The chain combines TRBV9 with TRBJ2-1, with TRBD2 identical over 14 bases. The CDR3 length is 15 residues. Trimming took 3 bases from V and 9 from J; bases not matched to a gene: 5. Germline assignment: CDR1 SGDLS and CDR2 YYNGEE. In nucleotides, the CDR3 is TGTGCCAGCAGCGAGACTAGCGGGAGGGCCGGTGAGCAGTTCTTC. It is translated as CASSETSGRAGEQFF.

This chain connects TRBV6-5 to TRBJ2-6, with D hard to call. The CDR3 has 15 amino acids. Trimming pared 5 bases from V and 1 base from J, leaving 9 bases between. The V gene's germline CDR1 is MNHEY and CDR2 SVGAGI. The CDR3 here is CASSPSGSGANVLTF. The CDR3 DNA follows: TGTGCCAGCAGTCCCTCCGGGTCTGGGGCCAACGTCCTGACTTTC.

This sequence joins TRBV4-3 and TRBJ1-6; TRBD1 matches 7 bases. Germline V CDR1 and CDR2: LGHNA, YSLEER. After removal of 1 base from V and 10 bases from J, the junction contained 7 bases not matched to a gene. The CDR3 contains 15 residues. CDR3 sequence reads: CASSQGTGLRSPLHF. The CDR3 region has the DNA TGCGCCAGCAGCCAAGGGACAGGACTTCGGTCACCCCTCCACTTT.

The genes are TRBV5-6 and TRBJ2-7, with 7 bases fitting TRBD2. Trimming at V came to 7 bases and at J to 3 bases, leaving 4 bases not matched to a gene. The CDR3 covers 12 residues. Germline V gene lookup returns CDR1 SGHDT and CDR2 YYEEEE. The CDR3 coding sequence is TGTGCCAGCTCCGGGGGGTTCTACGAGCAGTACTTC. This encodes CASSGGFYEQYF.

The gene calls are TRBV5-5 and TRBJ2-1, with TRBD2 matching over 8 bases. Per the germline V gene, CDR1 is SGHKS and CDR2 is YYEKEE (reference sequence). The CDR3 length is 19 residues. Trimming at V came to 1 base and at J to 0 bases, leaving 12 bases not matched to a gene. As DNA, the CDR3 is TGTGCCAGCAGCTTGAATGGTCTAGCGGGCCCTAGCTCCTACAATGAGCAGTTCTTC. It translates to CASSLNGLAGPSSYNEQFF.

The gene calls are TRBV2 and TRBJ2-2, with 8 bases that match TRBD2. The CDR3 covers 15 residues. Germline V lookup: CDR1 SNHLY, CDR2 FYNNEI. V was pared by 10 bases and J by 1 base, with 8 bases of the junction left unmatched. CDR3: CATIRGGLNTGELFF. CDR3 DNA sequence: TGTGCCACCATCCGCGGGGGGCTGAACACCGGGGAGCTGTTTTTT.

The genes are TRBV11-3 and TRBJ1-1; possible D gene TRBD1, 6 bases. Between the trimmed V and J ends, which lost 5 bases and 0 bases, there was a span of 10 bases. CDR3 length: 14 amino acids. The germline gives CDR1 SGHNT, CDR2 YENEEA. The CDR3 DNA reads as TGTGCCAGCAGCCGCAGGGGCTTGAACACTGAAGCTTTCTTT. It codes for CASSRRGLNTEAFF.

This chain uses TRBV5-1 with TRBJ2-1; tentatively, D is TRBD2 (7 bases). With 0 bases removed from V and 15 bases from J, the gap between germline ends came to 19 bases. Germline CDR1 reads SGHRS; CDR2 reads YFSETQ. This CDR3 is built from 14 residues. The CDR3 loop is CASSLDLAGAPRFF. CDR3 in DNA: TGCGCCAGCAGCTTGGACCTTGCGGGGGCCCCCCGGTTCTTC.

In this sample, this clone turned up a few times. The J gene is TRBJ1-1, the V gene TRBV11-2, with a possible D match to TRBD1 (5 bases). The CDR3 contains 13 residues. Trimming left V 7 bases short and J 10 bases short, with 19 bases between. The germline V gene encodes CDR1 SGHAT and CDR2 FQNNGV. Here the CDR3 reads CASKAIGGTRAFF. DNA for the CDR3: TGTGCCAGCAAGGCTATAGGAGGGACGAGAGCTTTCTTT.

This chain links TRBV5-4 with TRBJ2-7, with a weak D call TRBD1 (6 bases). V gave up 4 bases and J gave up 0 bases, with 11 bases separating them. CDR3 length: 14 amino acids. The V gene's germline CDR1 is SGHNT and CDR2 YYREEE (reference sequence). This chain's CDR3 is CASSGTGYSYEQYF. The CDR3 DNA sequence: TGTGCCAGCAGCGGCACAGGGTACTCCTACGAGCAGTACTTC.